The entry below describes one T cell receptor (beta chain). Its antigen remains unidentified. One base away there is no much larger clone; base qualities are not given. This entry comes from a study of shared T cell receptors in the human thymus (dated by TCRdb to about 2021). Background for the entire study: The study examined how self-reactive, shared T-cell receptor alpha chains are generated in the human thymus.

The receptor library was made with the immunoSEQ multiplex PCR assay. Not all clones reach the TCRdb copy of this immuneACCESS table, which keeps in-frame sequences only. Checked studies attribute under half of the gap to unresolved V genes and leave the rest unexplained. This sample has about 500,000 clones in its table, and about 80% of those were observed once. The top ten clonotypes cover 0.01% to 0.015% of the sample. V is trimmed back by 5 bases and J by 2 bases, and the junction contains 12 bases that no gene match accounts for. The germline V gene (reference sequence) supplies CDR1 LNHNV and CDR2 YYDKDF. The CDR3 has 17 amino acids, counting the end cysteine and phenylalanine. Just the 51-base CDR3 DNA is kept, in frame starting at base 1. These data were also filed under a second study, of human thymus T cells. The second publication reports: Immunologically healthy infants undergoing open corrective cardiac surgery for congenital heart defects in Finland were used as donors. Thymus tissue was obtained as surgical resects removed during corrective cardiac surgery. Biased V and J gene segment usage appeared to be present in both thymic and peripheral blood repertoires. The related research reported highly overlapping thymic TCR repertoires among unrelated individuals. The study used under 10 infant thymus samples plus four related peripheral blood samples to characterize TCR alpha and beta repertoires. Donor ages ranged from about 7 to 244 days, and the cohort comprised over 5 male and a couple of female infants. Thymocytes were mechanically released from the tissue and were stored as pellets of about 10-30 million cells at -70 degrees C. A QIAsymphony instrument was used to extract genomic DNA from frozen cell pellets. TCRB and TCRAD loci were amplified from a standardized quantity of quality-controlled genomic DNA using the immunoSEQ multiplex PCR assay. The amplicons covered the V(D)J region and were long enough to include the CDR3 and to identify the V and J genes. Through the commercial immunoSEQ service, the amplicons were sequenced on an Illumina platform. Primer bias and sequencing errors were corrected as previously described, and TCRAD and TCRB definitions were based on the IMGT database. Repertoires were analysed with immunoSEQ Analyzer 3.0 and VDJTools, covering basic statistics, V/J segment usage, diversity estimates, rarefaction and pairwise overlap. To estimate diversity, the Chao1, ChaoE, Efron-Thisted, Shannon and inverse Simpson indices were applied, and diversity was also estimated on datasets down-sampled to the smallest sample. Repertoire overlap used strict matching of CDR3 nucleotide sequence, V gene and J gene, with Jaccard-based multidimensional scaling clustering. On average, about 800,000 unique TCRB clonotypes were obtained from thymus samples, compared with approximately 84,000 from blood samples.

The sequence derives from a boy in the first two years of life with a congenital heart defect. Donor details come from another sample of the same person, matched by shared clones. Sequenced: thymocytes. The chain joins TRBV15 to TRBJ2-7, with 10 junctional bases fitting TRBD2. Read as DNA, the sequence is TGTGCCACCAGCGGCAGCCCCCGGACTAGCGGAACCTACGAGCAGTACTTC. Translated, it gives CATSGSPRTSGTYEQYF.